Shown below are 10 T cell receptor beta chains from a single sample sequenced in a study of blood T cell repertoires in COVID-19 (dated by TCRdb to about 2020). The library was made by the immunoSEQ multiplex PCR assay. TCRdb carries this immuneACCESS record with in-frame sequences only. Its versions omit some clonotypes, under half of them owing to an unresolved V gene in the studies checked, with the rest unexplained. Within this sample are tens of thousands of clones, with 70% to 90% of them counted one time only. The ten largest clones capture 4.8% of the sample. Sequencing input: peripheral blood. These receptors came from a woman over 75 with active COVID-19.

The chain has TRBV5-1 and TRBJ2-2, with D possibly being TRBD1 (6 bases). Trimming stripped 1 base from V and 3 bases from J, with 10 bases between. CDR3 size: 15 residues. Germline assignment: CDR1 SGHRS and CDR2 YFSETQ. The CDR3 loop is CASSLRPGDTGELFF. The DNA of the CDR3 is TGCGCCAGCAGCTTGCGGCCAGGGGACACCGGGGAGCTGTTTTTT.

This sequence joins TRBV15 and TRBJ2-1; D unresolved. This CDR3 contains 15 residues. The V and J ends lost 3 bases and 4 bases respectively, with 13 bases between them. CDR1 and CDR2 (germline): LNHNV, YYDKDF (reference sequence). Here the CDR3 reads CATSSPLWQYNEQFF. DNA for the CDR3: TGTGCCACCAGCAGTCCCCTCTGGCAGTACAATGAGCAGTTCTTC. The complete variable domain, with remaining parts taken from reference TRBV15 and TRBJ2-1, reads DAMVIQNPRYQVTQFGKPVTLSCSQTLNHNVMYWYQQKSSQAPKLLFHYYDKDFNNEADTPDNFQSRRPNTSFCFLDIRSPGLGDTAMYLCATSSPLWQYNEQFFGPGTRLTVL.

J is TRBJ2-2 and V is TRBV10-3; tentatively, D is TRBD2 (6 bases). The CDR3 covers 16 residues. From germline, CDR1 is ENHRY and CDR2 SYGVKD. V was clipped by 0 bases and J by 0 bases, with 8 bases between them. The CDR3 spells CAISESGLPNTGELFF. In DNA form, the CDR3 reads TGTGCCATCAGTGAGTCGGGACTTCCGAACACCGGGGAGCTGTTTTTT.

V is TRBV28 and J is TRBJ2-4; D remains unclear. Germline V gene data show CDR1 as MDHEN and CDR2 as SYDVKM. V lost 3 bases and J lost 0, with 9 bases in between. This CDR3 is built from 15 residues. CDR3 region: CASSLRQLAKNIQYF. CDR3 nucleotide sequence: TGTGCCAGCAGTTTGCGGCAACTAGCCAAAAACATTCAGTACTTC.

This clone was detected only a few times. V and J are TRBV7-2 and TRBJ2-1; 12 bases align to TRBD2. CDR1 is SGHTA, CDR2 FQGNSA, per germline. V lost 5 bases to trimming and J lost 9 bases; unmatched junction nucleotides: 5. The CDR3 runs to 14 residues. CDR3: CASSATSGSVEQFF. The CDR3 DNA sequence: TGTGCCAGCAGCGCGACTAGCGGGAGTGTTGAGCAGTTCTTC.

This chain connects TRBV18 to TRBJ2-1; D call uncertain. With 4 bases removed from V and 2 bases from J, the gap between germline ends came to 9 bases. Germline CDR1 KGHSH, CDR2 LQKENI. There are 14 residues in the CDR3. This chain's CDR3 is CASSLLVTYNEQFF. The CDR3 coding sequence is TGTGCCAGCTCACTACTCGTTACCTACAATGAGCAGTTCTTC.

This clone was detected ten times or more. The chain employs TRBV25-1 and TRBJ2-1, with TRBD2 identical over 7 bases. Germline loops: CDR1 MGHDK, CDR2 SYGVNS. This CDR3 region has 15 residues. V lost 0 bases and J lost 6; bases outside the gene matches: 5. CDR3 nucleotide sequence: TGTGCCAGCAGTGAATATTCCCGGGAGGCCAATGAGCAGTTCTTC. Translating gives CASSEYSREANEQFF.

The chain joins TRBV29-1 to TRBJ2-2, with D maybe TRBD2 (6 bases). Germline lookup yields CDR1 SQVTM and CDR2 ANQGSEA. Deletions cut 7 bases from V and 4 bases from J, with 13 bases between. The CDR3 length is 13 residues. CDR3: CSAAGSGTGELFF. CDR3 coding DNA: TGCAGCGCCGCGGGGTCGGGCACCGGGGAGCTGTTTTTT.

The V and J genes are TRBV7-6 and TRBJ2-7; 12 nucleotides align to TRBD2. This CDR3 contains 15 residues. After removal of 5 bases from V and 7 bases from J, the junction contained 9 bases not matched to a gene. Germline V gene sequence: CDR1 SGHVS, CDR2 FNYEAQ. DNA for the CDR3: TGTGCCAGCAGCGGCCGACTAGCGGGAGTGTTAGAGCAGTACTTC. This gives the protein CASSGRLAGVLEQYF.

The CDR3 sequence is CASSIPGSGRISGELFF. In DNA form, the CDR3 reads TGTGCCAGTAGTATCCCTGGTAGCGGGAGGATTTCCGGGGAGCTGTTTTTT. The chain is built from TRBV19 and TRBJ2-2; 10 nucleotides align to TRBD2. The junction had 10 bases not matched to a gene; V was cut back by 3 bases and J by 6 bases. This CDR3 is 17 amino acids long. CDR1 and CDR2 from the germline V gene are LNHDA and SQIVND (reference sequence). The full variable domain, in which reference TRBV19 and TRBJ2-2 provide the parts outside the CDR3, is DGGITQSPKYLFRKEGQNVTLSCEQNLNHDAMYWYRQDPGQGLRLIYYSQIVNDFQKGDIAEGYSVSREKKESFPLTVTSAQKNPTAFYLCASSIPGSGRISGELFFGEGSRLTVL.